This T cell receptor beta chain was obtained from a study of blood T cell repertoires in COVID-19 (dated by TCRdb to between 2020 and 2021). Regarding the research as a whole: Samples from collaborators originated in the United States, Italy and Spain and spanned both the acute and convalescent phases of COVID-19. The material from the prospective study consisted of cDNA or gDNA derived from T cells, B-cell-depleted T cells, or PBMCs. Deeply sampled blood TCRbeta repertoires from subjects exposed to, actively infected with, or recovered from COVID-19 were included in the dataset. The repertoires were released in a freely available public database intended as a resource for research on the immune response to SARS-CoV-2. Samples came from the ongoing ImmuneRACE study (first 160 participants) plus 1,254 subjects from 6 global collaborators. Nearly every sample came with metadata listing a de-identified subject ID, COVID-19 status, age in years and sex. Where available, HLA class I and class II types were obtained from metadata supplied by the sample provider rather than from assay-based typing. Study-level results and caveats: Clinical and demographic metadata were provided uncurated, with the amount varying by source and participant.

Whole blood was collected in K2EDTA tubes by collaborating institutions according to the institutions' own protocols. For TCRbeta analysis, collaborators shipped samples in one of three forms: frozen whole blood, isolated PBMCs, or DNA extracted from either of those sample types. The immunoSEQ Assay, a bias-controlled multiplex PCR, was used to amplify TCRbeta CDR3 regions from genomic DNA. The study's processing was this. Within the assay, amplification of reference gene primers was used to estimate how many nucleated cells each sample contained. Sequence reads were collapsed and filtered to measure the absolute abundance of every unique TCRbeta CDR3 rearrangement. For each sample, productive Simpson clonality was calculated as the square root of Simpson's diversity index across productive rearrangements. TCRdb's version of the immuneACCESS table is confined to in-frame rearrangements and falls short of the full clone set. An unresolved V gene accounts for under half of the shortfall where checked; the remainder is of unknown origin. V and J calls and clone size follow that table, whereas D and trimming were derived from the DNA. The sample table records roughly 110,000 clones; approximately 85% of these occur just once. Roughly 7.9% of the sample is taken by the ten largest.

In this sample, this clone turned up a few times. The target of this receptor is not known. One base away there is no much larger clone; base qualities are not given. This receptor was identified in a man aged 70-80 years with acute or convalescent COVID-19. Sequencing was carried out using peripheral blood.

DNA sequence: TGTGCCAGCAGTTACCTGACAGGGGGCGCGAATGGCTACACCTTC. It translates to CASSYLTGGANGYTF. This sequence uses TRBV6-5 and TRBJ1-2, with TRBD1 identical over 10 junction bases. Taken from the germline V gene, the CDR1 and CDR2 loops are MNHEY and SVGAGI. From the cysteine up to the phenylalanine, the CDR3 has a length of 15 residues. Only the CDR3 part of the read is kept: 45 bases, read in frame from the first base. Trimming takes 2 bases off V and 6 bases off J; junction bases not matched to a gene: 6.